A selection of T cell receptor beta chains follows, all from one sample in a study of long-term antiretroviral therapy in people with HIV. TCRdb's copy holds only in-frame clones and misses some; the assay was immunoSEQ multiplex PCR. The sample holds 20,000 to 25,000 clones; about 76% are singletons and the top ten take around 12%. The sample was unsorted PBMCs, taken 0.1 years before starting antiretroviral therapy. The receptors were gathered from a man aged 40-50 years with HIV. Both conserved end residues are part of each CDR3. Fields, in order: J gene, D gene, clone size, V gene, CDR3 protein, CDR3 DNA. D genes are given only for firm matches. Only part of the rows carry a size: once, few, many, or a class if the clone is expanded.

J gene: TRBJ1-1; D gene: .; clone size: once; V gene: TRBV5-1; CDR3 protein: CASRKGTMNTEAFF; CDR3 DNA: TGCGCCAGCAGGAAGGGGACCATGAACACTGAAGCTTTCTTT
J gene: TRBJ2-5; D gene: .; clone size: .; V gene: TRBV6-6; CDR3 protein: CASTSRSAQETQYF; CDR3 DNA: TGTGCCAGCACCTCCCGCTCAGCTCAAGAGACCCAGTACTTC
J gene: TRBJ2-5; D gene: .; clone size: .; V gene: TRBV2; CDR3 protein: CASKWGPQDGQYF; CDR3 DNA: TGTGCCAGCAAGTGGGGCCCCCAAGATGGCCAGTACTTC
J gene: TRBJ1-4; D gene: .; clone size: .; V gene: TRBV11-2; CDR3 protein: CASSLDTTGEKLFF; CDR3 DNA: TGTGCCAGCAGCTTAGACACAACGGGCGAAAAACTGTTTTTT
J gene: TRBJ2-2; D gene: .; clone size: .; V gene: TRBV19; CDR3 protein: CASSIDLRGTGELFF; CDR3 DNA: TGTGCCAGTAGTATAGATCTGAGGGGCACCGGGGAGCTGTTTTTT
J gene: TRBJ1-1; D gene: .; clone size: .; V gene: TRBV18; CDR3 protein: CASSERRGRGSTEAFF; CDR3 DNA: TGTGCCAGCTCCGAACGTCGGGGGCGAGGTAGTACTGAAGCTTTCTTT
J gene: TRBJ1-2; D gene: TRBD1; clone size: few; V gene: TRBV27; CDR3 protein: CASSSYGQALYGYTF; CDR3 DNA: TGTGCCAGCAGTTCCTATGGACAGGCTCTGTATGGCTACACCTTC
J gene: TRBJ2-2; D gene: .; clone size: few; V gene: TRBV7-3; CDR3 protein: CASSLNPNTGELFF; CDR3 DNA: TGTGCCAGCAGCTTGAACCCGAACACCGGGGAGCTGTTTTTT
J gene: TRBJ2-3; D gene: .; clone size: .; V gene: TRBV19; CDR3 protein: CASGAGRVVSDTQYF; CDR3 DNA: TGTGCCAGTGGTGCGGGTCGGGTCGTTTCAGATACGCAGTATTTT
J gene: TRBJ2-7; D gene: TRBD1; clone size: .; V gene: TRBV7-2; CDR3 protein: CASSLALGQGSYEQYF; CDR3 DNA: TGTGCCAGCAGCTTAGCGCTGGGACAGGGATCCTACGAGCAGTACTTC
J gene: TRBJ2-5; D gene: .; clone size: .; V gene: TRBV6-5; CDR3 protein: CASSLDTQETQYF; CDR3 DNA: TGTGCCAGCAGTCTCGACACGCAAGAGACCCAGTACTTC
J gene: TRBJ2-5; D gene: .; clone size: .; V gene: TRBV29-1; CDR3 protein: CSVVEDKETQYF; CDR3 DNA: TGCAGCGTTGTAGAGGACAAGGAGACCCAGTACTTC
J gene: TRBJ2-2; D gene: .; clone size: .; V gene: TRBV25-1; CDR3 protein: CASSEAYTGELFF; CDR3 DNA: TGTGCCAGCAGTGAGGCTTACACCGGGGAGCTGTTTTTT
J gene: TRBJ2-2; D gene: TRBD2; clone size: .; V gene: TRBV4-2; CDR3 protein: CASSRFGAGGDTGELFF; CDR3 DNA: TGTGCCAGCAGCCGGTTTGGTGCGGGGGGGGACACCGGGGAGCTGTTTTTT
J gene: TRBJ2-1; D gene: TRBD2; clone size: .; V gene: TRBV27; CDR3 protein: CASSFGSLAGGDEQFF; CDR3 DNA: TGTGCCAGCAGTTTTGGCTCCCTAGCGGGAGGGGATGAGCAGTTCTTC
J gene: TRBJ2-2; D gene: .; clone size: few; V gene: TRBV9; CDR3 protein: CASSVGRDTGELFF; CDR3 DNA: TGTGCCAGCAGCGTCGGTCGGGACACCGGGGAGCTGTTTTTT
J gene: TRBJ1-1; D gene: .; clone size: .; V gene: TRBV6-1; CDR3 protein: CASSVLRDSEAFF; CDR3 DNA: TGTGCCAGCAGTGTGTTGAGGGATTCTGAAGCTTTCTTT
J gene: TRBJ2-5; D gene: .; clone size: once; V gene: TRBV5-1; CDR3 protein: CASSPPVGRGDPQETQYF; CDR3 DNA: TGCGCCAGCAGCCCCCCGGTCGGGCGAGGGGACCCCCAAGAGACCCAGTACTTC
J gene: TRBJ2-1; D gene: TRBD1; clone size: .; V gene: TRBV5-1; CDR3 protein: CASKRQGATDEQFF; CDR3 DNA: TGCGCCAGCAAAAGGCAGGGGGCGACGGATGAGCAGTTCTTC
J gene: TRBJ2-2; D gene: TRBD2; clone size: .; V gene: TRBV4-3; CDR3 protein: CASSLLAGETGELFF; CDR3 DNA: TGCGCCAGCAGCTTACTAGCGGGAGAGACCGGGGAGCTGTTTTTT
J gene: TRBJ2-2; D gene: TRBD2; clone size: once; V gene: TRBV7-9; CDR3 protein: CASSWPGTSGRLTGELFF; CDR3 DNA: TGTGCCAGCAGCTGGCCCGGGACTAGCGGGAGGCTCACCGGGGAGCTGTTTTTT
J gene: TRBJ1-4; D gene: .; clone size: .; V gene: TRBV5-1; CDR3 protein: CASSSGFGPTNEKLFF; CDR3 DNA: TGCGCCAGCAGCTCGGGCTTTGGTCCAACTAATGAAAAACTGTTTTTT
J gene: TRBJ2-7; D gene: .; clone size: few; V gene: TRBV5-1; CDR3 protein: CASSLATDHEQYF; CDR3 DNA: TGCGCCAGCAGCTTGGCCACAGACCACGAGCAGTACTTC
J gene: TRBJ1-1; D gene: .; clone size: .; V gene: TRBV20-1; CDR3 protein: CSARDHRQAFF; CDR3 DNA: TGCAGTGCTAGAGACCACAGGCAAGCTTTCTTT
J gene: TRBJ2-5; D gene: TRBD2; clone size: .; V gene: TRBV27; CDR3 protein: CASNPTSGDGTQYF; CDR3 DNA: TGTGCCAGCAACCCGACTAGCGGGGATGGGACCCAGTACTTC
J gene: TRBJ2-7; D gene: .; clone size: .; V gene: TRBV27; CDR3 protein: CASSLHTGTGYEQYF; CDR3 DNA: TGTGCCAGCAGTTTGCACACCGGGACTGGCTACGAGCAGTACTTC
J gene: TRBJ1-1; D gene: TRBD1; clone size: .; V gene: TRBV2; CDR3 protein: CASSGQGDTEAFF; CDR3 DNA: TGTGCCAGCAGTGGACAGGGCGACACTGAAGCTTTCTTT
J gene: TRBJ2-1; D gene: .; clone size: .; V gene: TRBV11-3; CDR3 protein: CASSLGRSSYNEQFF; CDR3 DNA: TGTGCCAGCAGCTTAGGTAGGAGCTCCTACAATGAGCAGTTCTTC
J gene: TRBJ2-3; D gene: .; clone size: few; V gene: TRBV2; CDR3 protein: CASSGRGTDTQYF; CDR3 DNA: TGTGCCAGCAGTGGGCGGGGCACAGATACGCAGTATTTT
J gene: TRBJ2-1; D gene: .; clone size: .; V gene: TRBV28; CDR3 protein: CASRKSRYEQFF; CDR3 DNA: TGTGCCAGCAGAAAGTCTCGGTATGAGCAGTTCTTC
J gene: TRBJ1-6; D gene: TRBD1; clone size: .; V gene: TRBV18; CDR3 protein: CASSPPGTGISPLHF; CDR3 DNA: TGTGCCAGCTCACCACCTGGGACAGGGATCTCACCCCTCCACTTT
J gene: TRBJ2-5; D gene: .; clone size: .; V gene: TRBV6-1; CDR3 protein: CASSEYQETQYF; CDR3 DNA: TGTGCCAGCAGTGAATATCAGGAGACCCAGTACTTC
J gene: TRBJ2-1; D gene: .; clone size: .; V gene: TRBV19; CDR3 protein: CASSIWDGTSYNEQFF; CDR3 DNA: TGTGCCAGTAGTATTTGGGACGGTACCTCCTACAATGAGCAGTTCTTC
J gene: TRBJ2-7; D gene: TRBD2; clone size: .; V gene: TRBV9; CDR3 protein: CASSVQAGAWEQYF; CDR3 DNA: TGTGCCAGCAGCGTACAAGCGGGAGCTTGGGAGCAGTACTTC
J gene: TRBJ2-7; D gene: TRBD1; clone size: .; V gene: TRBV10-1; CDR3 protein: CASSSNLKLGQGSYEQYF; CDR3 DNA: TGCGCCAGCAGTAGTAATTTAAAGCTTGGACAGGGGTCCTACGAGCAGTACTTC
J gene: TRBJ1-5; D gene: TRBD1; clone size: .; V gene: TRBV19; CDR3 protein: CASSIDRTGPYSNQPQHF; CDR3 DNA: TGTGCCAGTAGTATAGATAGGACAGGACCATATAGCAATCAGCCCCAGCATTTT
J gene: TRBJ2-3; D gene: TRBD2; clone size: .; V gene: TRBV28; CDR3 protein: CASSLAGGLDTQYF; CDR3 DNA: TGTGCCAGCAGTTTAGCGGGGGGGCTCGATACGCAGTATTTT
J gene: TRBJ1-6; D gene: .; clone size: few; V gene: TRBV9; CDR3 protein: CASSGSRGFLHF; CDR3 DNA: TGTGCCAGCAGCGGTTCTCGGGGGTTCCTCCACTTT
J gene: TRBJ1-5; D gene: .; clone size: once; V gene: TRBV5-6; CDR3 protein: CASSLAPSEGRNQPQHF; CDR3 DNA: TGTGCCAGCAGCTTGGCCCCGTCGGAAGGGCGCAATCAGCCCCAGCATTTT
J gene: TRBJ2-7; D gene: .; clone size: few; V gene: TRBV11-3; CDR3 protein: CASSKGDSYEQYF; CDR3 DNA: TGTGCCAGCAGCAAGGGGGACTCCTACGAGCAGTACTTC
J gene: TRBJ2-3; D gene: .; clone size: .; V gene: TRBV7-2; CDR3 protein: CASSLSTDTQYF; CDR3 DNA: TGTGCCAGCAGCTTAAGCACAGATACGCAGTATTTT
J gene: TRBJ1-4; D gene: TRBD1; clone size: .; V gene: TRBV4-3; CDR3 protein: CASSPADRRDEKLFF; CDR3 DNA: TGCGCCAGCAGCCCGGCGGACAGGCGGGACGAAAAACTGTTTTTT
J gene: TRBJ1-5; D gene: .; clone size: .; V gene: TRBV7-2; CDR3 protein: CASSLKGSNQPQHF; CDR3 DNA: TGTGCCAGCAGCTTAAAGGGAAGCAATCAGCCCCAGCATTTT
J gene: TRBJ2-3; D gene: .; clone size: .; V gene: TRBV2; CDR3 protein: CASSVESSSTDTQYF; CDR3 DNA: TGTGCCAGCAGTGTTGAAAGCTCTAGCACAGATACGCAGTATTTT
J gene: TRBJ1-5; D gene: .; clone size: .; V gene: TRBV6-1; CDR3 protein: CASSESGVLRLPQHF; CDR3 DNA: TGTGCCAGCAGTGAATCGGGGGTCCTCCGATTACCCCAGCATTTT
J gene: TRBJ2-3; D gene: .; clone size: .; V gene: TRBV2; CDR3 protein: CASGTGLFTDTQYF; CDR3 DNA: TGTGCCAGCGGAACGGGACTGTTCACAGATACGCAGTATTTT
J gene: TRBJ1-1; D gene: .; clone size: .; V gene: TRBV6-1; CDR3 protein: CASGGVGYTEAFF; CDR3 DNA: TGTGCCTCGGGGGGGGTGGGATACACTGAAGCTTTCTTT
J gene: TRBJ1-1; D gene: .; clone size: .; V gene: TRBV2; CDR3 protein: CASNGRLNTEAFF; CDR3 DNA: TGTGCCAGCAATGGACGGTTGAACACTGAAGCTTTCTTT
J gene: TRBJ2-3; D gene: TRBD2; clone size: .; V gene: TRBV7-3; CDR3 protein: CASSLGSGLDSDTQYF; CDR3 DNA: TGTGCCAGCAGCTTAGGTTCCGGACTAGATTCAGATACGCAGTATTTT
J gene: TRBJ2-7; D gene: .; clone size: .; V gene: TRBV5-5; CDR3 protein: CASSLDPGRFGYF; CDR3 DNA: TGTGCCAGCAGCTTGGATCCGGGGCGGTTTGGTTACTTC